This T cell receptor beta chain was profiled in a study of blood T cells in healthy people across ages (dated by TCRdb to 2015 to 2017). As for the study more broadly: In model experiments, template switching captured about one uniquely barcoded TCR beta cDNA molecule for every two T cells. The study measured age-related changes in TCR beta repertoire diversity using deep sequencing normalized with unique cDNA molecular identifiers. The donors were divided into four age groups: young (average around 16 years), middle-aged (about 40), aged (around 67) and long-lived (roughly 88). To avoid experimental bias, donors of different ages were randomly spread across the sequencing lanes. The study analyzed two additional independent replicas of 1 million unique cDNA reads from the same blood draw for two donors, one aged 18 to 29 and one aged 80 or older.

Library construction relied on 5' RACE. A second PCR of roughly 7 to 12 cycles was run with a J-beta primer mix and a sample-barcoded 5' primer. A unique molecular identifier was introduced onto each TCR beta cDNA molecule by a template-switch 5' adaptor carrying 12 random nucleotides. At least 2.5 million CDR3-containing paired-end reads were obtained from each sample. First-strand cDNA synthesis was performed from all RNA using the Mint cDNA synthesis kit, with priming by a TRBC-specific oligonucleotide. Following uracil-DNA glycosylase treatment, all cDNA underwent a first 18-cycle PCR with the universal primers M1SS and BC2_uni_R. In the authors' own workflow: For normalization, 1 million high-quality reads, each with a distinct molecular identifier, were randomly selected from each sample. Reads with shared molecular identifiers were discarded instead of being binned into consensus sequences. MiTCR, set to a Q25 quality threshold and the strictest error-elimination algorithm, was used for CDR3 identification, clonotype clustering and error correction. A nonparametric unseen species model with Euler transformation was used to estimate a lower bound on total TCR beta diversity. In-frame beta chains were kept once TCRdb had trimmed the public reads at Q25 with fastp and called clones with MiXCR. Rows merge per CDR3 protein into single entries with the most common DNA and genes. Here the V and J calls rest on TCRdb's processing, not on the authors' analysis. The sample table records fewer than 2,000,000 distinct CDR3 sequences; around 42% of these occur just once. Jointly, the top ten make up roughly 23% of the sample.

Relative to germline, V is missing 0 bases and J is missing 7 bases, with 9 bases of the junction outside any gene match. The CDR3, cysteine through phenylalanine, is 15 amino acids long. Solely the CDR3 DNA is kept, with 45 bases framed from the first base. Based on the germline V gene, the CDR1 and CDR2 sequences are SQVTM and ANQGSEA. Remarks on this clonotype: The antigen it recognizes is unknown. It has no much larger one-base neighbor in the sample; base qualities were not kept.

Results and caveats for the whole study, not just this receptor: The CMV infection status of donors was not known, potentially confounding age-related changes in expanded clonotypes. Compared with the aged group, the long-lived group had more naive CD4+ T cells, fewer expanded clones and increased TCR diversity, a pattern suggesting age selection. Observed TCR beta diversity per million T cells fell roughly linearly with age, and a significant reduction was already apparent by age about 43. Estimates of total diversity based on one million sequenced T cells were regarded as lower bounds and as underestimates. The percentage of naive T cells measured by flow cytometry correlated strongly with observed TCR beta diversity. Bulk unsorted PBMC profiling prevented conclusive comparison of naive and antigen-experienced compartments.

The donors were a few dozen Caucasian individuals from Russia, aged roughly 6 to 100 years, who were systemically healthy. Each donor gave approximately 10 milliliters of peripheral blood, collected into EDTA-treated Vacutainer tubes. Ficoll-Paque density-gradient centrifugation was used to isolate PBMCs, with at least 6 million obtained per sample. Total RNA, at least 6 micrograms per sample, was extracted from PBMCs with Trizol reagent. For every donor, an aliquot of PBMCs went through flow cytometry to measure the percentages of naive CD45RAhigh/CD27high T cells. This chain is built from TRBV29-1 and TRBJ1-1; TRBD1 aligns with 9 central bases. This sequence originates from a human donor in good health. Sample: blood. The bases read TGCAGCGTTGAAGAAGAAGACAGGGGGATAGGTGAAGCTTTCTTT. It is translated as CSVEEEDRGIGEAFF.